This T cell receptor beta chain was captured in a study of blood T cell repertoires in COVID-19. Study details: The origin of the acute and convalescent COVID-19 samples was the United States, Italy and Spain.

This CDR3 is built from 15 residues. Germline CDR1 SNHLY, CDR2 FYNNEI. The V end lost 8 bases, the J end lost 0 bases, and 14 bases lay between the germline ends. Authors' processing steps: How many nucleated cells were present was estimated from reference gene primer amplification. The protocol was immunoSEQ multiplex PCR, while the TCRdb copy is restricted to in-frame clones and leaves out a portion. V, J and clone size derive from that table, while D and trimming were established from the DNA sequence. Seen here are about 130,000 clones, 85% to 90% observed once, and the top ten hold under 7%. The sequence derives from an elderly man with active or convalescent COVID-19. Sequencing input: peripheral blood. This chain uses TRBV2 with TRBJ2-4; D is perhaps TRBD1 (5 bases). In DNA, the CDR3 is TGTGCCAGCGGGGCACAAAGATTAGCCAAAAACATTCAGTACTTC. The encoded protein is CASGAQRLAKNIQYF.